This TCR beta chain originates from a study of cytomegalovirus exposure and HLA in healthy donors. Study-level results: A subsequent analysis found that TCR clusters from the first cohort also tended to co-occur in the roughly 120 validation repertoires, with approximately 95% of cluster scores above 0.

Some clones are missing from TCRdb's copy, which holds only in-frame ones; the method was immunoSEQ multiplex PCR. Here the sample spans about 220,000 clones, around 88% being singletons. Donors were drawn from the approximately 130-subject validation cohort, separate from the roughly 670-subject first cohort. Trimming took off 1 base at V and 10 bases at J, with 12 bases between the two ends. Germline V gene sequence: CDR1 SNHLY, CDR2 FYNNEI. The length of the CDR3 is 13 residues. Turning to this clone: What it recognizes is unknown.

The V gene is TRBV2, the J gene TRBJ2-3; the D is unclear. The sample consisted of PBMCs. This sequence originates from a woman under 30 in good health and CMV-seronegative. Here the CDR3 DNA reads TGTGCCAGCAGTGAAGAGGTAGGAGTTGCGCAGTATTTT. Amino acid sequence: CASSEEVGVAQYF.